Listed below are T cell receptor beta chains from one sample, sequenced in a study of blood T cell repertoires in COVID-19. Some clones are missing from TCRdb's copy, which holds only in-frame ones; the method was immunoSEQ multiplex PCR. The table lists 490,000 or so clones, approximately 86% of them singletons. The specimen was PBMCs or T cells enriched from blood (not recorded which). The source is a woman in her fifties or sixties who had recovered from COVID-19. Both conserved end residues are part of each CDR3. Fields, in order: D gene, V gene, clone size, J gene, CDR3 DNA, CDR3 protein. D genes are given only for firm matches. Clone size is shown for a subset of rows, as once, few, many or a class of expanded clone.

TRBD1,TRBV27,-,TRBJ1-2,TGTGCCAGCAGTGCGGACAGGGTGAACTATGGCTACACCTTC,CASSADRVNYGYTF
-,TRBV5-4,once,TRBJ2-5,TGTGCCAGCAGCTCGGCGGGACGGGGCAGGGAGACCCAGTACTTC,CASSSAGRGRETQYF
-,TRBV30,-,TRBJ2-2,TGTGCCTGGAGTGTCTACGGGGAGCTGTTTTTT,CAWSVYGELFF
TRBD1,TRBV3-1/TRBV3-2,-,TRBJ1-1,TGTGCCAGCAGCCATCGGGACAGCGACGGGGCTTTCTTT,CASSHRDSDGAFF
-,TRBV11-2,-,TRBJ2-4,TGTGCCAGCAGCTCCGGCGGTTGGAAAAACATTCAGTACTTC,CASSSGGWKNIQYF
-,TRBV10-1,-,TRBJ2-1,TGCGCCAGCAGTGAAAGTAGGGACACAGAGATTCCTGAGCAGTTCTTC,CASSESRDTEIPEQFF
-,TRBV10-3,-,TRBJ1-3,TGTGCCATCACCCCCGACAAGGGAAACACCATATATTTT,CAITPDKGNTIYF
-,TRBV6-1,-,TRBJ1-2,TGTGCCAGCAGTGAGAACAGCTATGGCTACACCTTC,CASSENSYGYTF
-,TRBV27,-,TRBJ1-5,TGTGCCAGCAGTTTAGAGAGGTTCAATCAGCCCCAGCATTTT,CASSLERFNQPQHF
-,TRBV20-1,-,TRBJ1-4,TGCAGTGCTTTCCCCCTTGAAAAACTGTTTTTT,CSAFPLEKLFF
-,TRBV4-1,-,TRBJ2-4,TGCGCCAGCAGCCAAGGGAGGAGGGAGGACATTCAGTACTTC,CASSQGRREDIQYF
TRBD2,TRBV9,-,TRBJ2-3,TGTGCCAGCAGCGTAGCGGGGGGGCTCACAGATACGCAGTATTTT,CASSVAGGLTDTQYF
-,TRBV4-1,-,TRBJ1-2,TGCGCCAGCAGCCGCTCAGTGGACTACTATGGCTACACCTTC,CASSRSVDYYGYTF
-,TRBV18,-,TRBJ1-1,TGTGCCAGCTCACCCGGACATCCCTGGGCGGACACTGAAGCTTTCTTT,CASSPGHPWADTEAFF
-,TRBV3-1/TRBV3-2,-,TRBJ2-2,TGTGCCAGCAGCCAAGGAGGGTGGACCGGGGAGCTGTTTTTT,CASSQGGWTGELFF
TRBD1,TRBV2,-,TRBJ2-3,TGTGCCAGCAGAGAACGGACAGGGAGTTTGGCAGATACGCAGTATTTT,CASRERTGSLADTQYF
-,TRBV7-8,-,TRBJ1-6,TGTGCCAGCAGCTATGACAGTTTCTCCTATAATTCACCCCTCCACTTT,CASSYDSFSYNSPLHF
TRBD2,TRBV10-3,-,TRBJ2-2,TGTGCCATCAGTGAGGCGGGGGGCCAGACCGGGGAGCTGTTTTTT,CAISEAGGQTGELFF
-,TRBV29-1,-,TRBJ1-1,TGCAGCTCTGAGGTTGCAGTAGGCTACACTGAAGCTTTCTTT,CSSEVAVGYTEAFF
-,TRBV6-5,-,TRBJ1-1,TGTGCCAGCAGTTACGGGGGGGCCATGAACACTGAAGCTTTCTTT,CASSYGGAMNTEAFF
-,TRBV7-8,-,TRBJ1-5,TGTGCCAGCGCACATGGGGGGAGAGGGGGCAATCAGCCCCAGCATTTT,CASAHGGRGGNQPQHF
-,TRBV7-8,-,TRBJ1-1,TGTGCCAGCAGCCTGGGGGCAGCCTTTGCTGAAGCTTTCTTT,CASSLGAAFAEAFF
TRBD2,TRBV6-1,once,TRBJ2-1,TGTGCCAGCAGTGAACTTGGTCTAGCGGGGAGATATGAGCAGTTCTTC,CASSELGLAGRYEQFF
-,TRBV6-5,-,TRBJ2-7,TGTGCCAGCAGTTTACTGAACGAGCAGTACTTC,CASSLLNEQYF
-,TRBV21-1,-,TRBJ1-3,TGTGCCAGCAGGACAGGGAGGAACTCTGGAAACACCATATATTTT,CASRTGRNSGNTIYF
-,TRBV5-1,-,TRBJ1-4,TGCGCCAGCAGCGTATTGGGAGATGAAAAACTGTTTTTT,CASSVLGDEKLFF
TRBD1,TRBV14,-,TRBJ1-2,TGTGCCAGCAGCCATCAGGGGGGTGGCTATGGCTACACCTTC,CASSHQGGGYGYTF
-,TRBV24-1,once,TRBJ1-1,TGTGCCACCAGTGATCCAGGAAGGGGAACTGAAGCTTTCTTT,CATSDPGRGTEAFF
-,TRBV30,-,TRBJ1-1,TGTGCCTGGAGTGGACTACACCGGGACAATGAAGCTTTCTTT,CAWSGLHRDNEAFF
TRBD1,TRBV3-1/TRBV3-2,-,TRBJ1-1,TGTGCCAGCAGTCGGGACAGCAGAAAAGCTTTCTTT,CASSRDSRKAFF
TRBD1,TRBV4-1,once,TRBJ1-2,TGCGCCAGCAGCCGAGGGGCGGACAGGGCGCATGGCTACACCTTC,CASSRGADRAHGYTF
-,TRBV15,-,TRBJ2-2,TGTGCCACCAGCAGAGTGGGGCCGACCGGGGAGCTGTTTTTT,CATSRVGPTGELFF
TRBD1,TRBV19,-,TRBJ1-1,TGTGCCAGTAATTACAGGGGCCCCTTGAACACTGAAGCTTTCTTT,CASNYRGPLNTEAFF
TRBD2,TRBV6-5,-,TRBJ2-1,TGTGCCAGCAGTTCACTAGCGGGGGGAGAGAATGAGCAGTTCTTC,CASSSLAGGENEQFF
TRBD2,TRBV7-2,-,TRBJ2-3,TGTGCCAGCAGCTCGCCTAGCGGATTCACAGATACGCAGTATTTT,CASSSPSGFTDTQYF
-,TRBV5-4,few,TRBJ1-1,TGTGCCAGCAGCTTGCCTGGGCAGGAGAACACTGAAGCTTTCTTT,CASSLPGQENTEAFF
-,TRBV6-1,-,TRBJ1-6,TGTGCCAGCAGTGAAGGCGGCGGGAGGGGCCAGGGATATTGGAATTCACCCCTCCACTTT,CASSEGGGRGQGYWNSPLHF
TRBD1,TRBV6-6,-,TRBJ1-6,TGTGCCAGCAGTTGGCCGGGACAGGGTTCGGGTTCACCCCTCCACTTT,CASSWPGQGSGSPLHF
TRBD1,TRBV9,once,TRBJ1-2,TGTGCCAGCAGCGTAGACCCTACAGGGGGCGCGAATGGCTACACCTTC,CASSVDPTGGANGYTF
-,TRBV10-1,-,TRBJ2-3,TGCGCCAGCAGTTTGGGGGCACGAGATACGCAGTATTTT,CASSLGARDTQYF
-,TRBV6-5,-,TRBJ1-1,TGTGCCAGCAGTTACGGGGGCAGGGAGGCTTTCTTT,CASSYGGREAFF
-,TRBV3-1/TRBV3-2,-,TRBJ1-1,TGTGCCAGCACCAACCCGAAGGAGGGGAACACTGAAGCTTTCTTT,CASTNPKEGNTEAFF
TRBD1,TRBV5-5,-,TRBJ1-4,TGTGCCAGCAGCTTGGCGGGGACAGGGTGGGAAAAACTGTTTTTT,CASSLAGTGWEKLFF
-,TRBV6-5,once,TRBJ2-5,TGTGCCAGCAGTTACGGCAGGGGAACGGAGACCCAGTACTTC,CASSYGRGTETQYF
-,TRBV7-7,-,TRBJ2-2,TGTGCTAGCAGCTCCACACAGGGAAAAACCGGGGAGCTGTTTTTT,CASSSTQGKTGELFF
-,TRBV7-2,-,TRBJ1-3,TGTGCCAGCAGCGTCGCGGGTTCTGGAAACACCATATATTTT,CASSVAGSGNTIYF
TRBD1,TRBV24-1,-,TRBJ2-7,TGTGCCACCAGTGATCGACAGGGTCAACGGCAGTACTTC,CATSDRQGQRQYF
TRBD1,TRBV11-2,-,TRBJ1-1,TGTGCCAGCAGCTCATCAACAGGGGTGAACACTGAAGCTTTCTTT,CASSSSTGVNTEAFF
-,TRBV5-1,-,TRBJ2-5,TGCGCCAGCAGCTTGGAACTAGCTCACCAAGAGACCCAGTACTTC,CASSLELAHQETQYF
-,TRBV24-1,-,TRBJ1-1,TGTGCCACCAGTGATTCCGGGACAACGAACACTGAAGCTTTCTTT,CATSDSGTTNTEAFF
-,TRBV6-5,-,TRBJ2-3,TGTGCCAGCCAAATTCGGGGTCGCACAGATACGCAGTATTTT,CASQIRGRTDTQYF
-,TRBV5-8,-,TRBJ1-2,TGTGCCAGCAGCTATGACGGAGCCTATGGCTACACCTTC,CASSYDGAYGYTF
TRBD2,TRBV5-1,-,TRBJ2-1,TGCGCCAGCAGCCCATCTAGCGGGGGGGCTCTAGATGAGCAGTTCTTC,CASSPSSGGALDEQFF
-,TRBV5-1,-,TRBJ2-1,TGCGCCAGCAGCTTGGGGGGAGCGGCTAATGAGCAGTTCTTC,CASSLGGAANEQFF
TRBD2,TRBV28,-,TRBJ2-2,TGTGCCAGTGGGAGGGGCGCGGGCGGGGAGCTGTTTTTT,CASGRGAGGELFF